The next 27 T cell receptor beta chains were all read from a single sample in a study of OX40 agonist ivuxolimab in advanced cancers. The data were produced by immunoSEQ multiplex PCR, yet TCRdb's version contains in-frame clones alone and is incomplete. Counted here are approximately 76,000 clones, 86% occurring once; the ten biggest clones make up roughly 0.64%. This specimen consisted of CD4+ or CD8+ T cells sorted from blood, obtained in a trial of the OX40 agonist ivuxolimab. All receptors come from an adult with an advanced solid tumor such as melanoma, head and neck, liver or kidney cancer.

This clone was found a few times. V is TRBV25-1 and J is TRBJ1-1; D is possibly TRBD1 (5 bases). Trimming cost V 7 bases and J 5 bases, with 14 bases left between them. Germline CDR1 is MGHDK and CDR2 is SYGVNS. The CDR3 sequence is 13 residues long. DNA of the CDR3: TGTGCCAGCACATACCTTCAGGGAACTGAAGCTTTCTTT. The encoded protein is CASTYLQGTEAFF.

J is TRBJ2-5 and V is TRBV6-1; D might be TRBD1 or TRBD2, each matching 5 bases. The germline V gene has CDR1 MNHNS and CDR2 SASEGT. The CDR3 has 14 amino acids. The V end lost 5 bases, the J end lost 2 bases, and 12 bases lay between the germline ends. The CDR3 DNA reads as TGTGCCAGCAGTCGGGACCCCACACAAGAGACCCAGTACTTC. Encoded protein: CASSRDPTQETQYF.

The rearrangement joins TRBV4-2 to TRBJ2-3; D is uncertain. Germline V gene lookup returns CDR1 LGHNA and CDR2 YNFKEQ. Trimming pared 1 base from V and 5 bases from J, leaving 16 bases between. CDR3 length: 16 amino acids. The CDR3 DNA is TGTGCCAGCAGCCAAGGGGTTGGGTCCATCGGAGATACGCAGTATTTT. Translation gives CASSQGVGSIGDTQYF.

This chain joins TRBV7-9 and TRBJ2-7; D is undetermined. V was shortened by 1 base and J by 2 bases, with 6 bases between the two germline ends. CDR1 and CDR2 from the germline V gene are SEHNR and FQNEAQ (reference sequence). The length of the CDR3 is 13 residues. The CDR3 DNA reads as TGTGCCAGCAGCTTAGTAGAGGCCTACGAGCAGTACTTC. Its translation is CASSLVEAYEQYF.

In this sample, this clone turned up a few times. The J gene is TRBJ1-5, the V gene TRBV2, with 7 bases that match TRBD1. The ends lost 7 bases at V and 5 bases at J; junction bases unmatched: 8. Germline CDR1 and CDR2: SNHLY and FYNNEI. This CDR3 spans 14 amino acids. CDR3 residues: CASNGDSFDQPQHF. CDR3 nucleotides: TGTGCCAGCAATGGGGACAGCTTCGATCAGCCCCAGCATTTT.

The CDR3 loop reads CASSFMGEGHNEQFF. The CDR3 nucleotides are TGTGCCAGCAGCTTCATGGGGGAGGGCCACAATGAGCAGTTCTTC. This chain joins TRBV7-3 and TRBJ2-1; TRBD2 aligns across 7 bases. Germline V gene lookup returns CDR1 SGHTA and CDR2 FQGTGA. The CDR3 totals 15 residues. The J segment lost 5 bases and the V segment lost 3 bases, leaving 7 bases of the junction unmatched. The variable domain in full, completed from reference TRBV7-3 and TRBJ2-1, reads GAGVSQTPSNKVTEKGKYVELRCDPISGHTALYWYRQSLGQGPEFLIYFQGTGAADDSGLPNDRFFAVRPEGSVSTLKIQRTERGDSAVYLCASSFMGEGHNEQFFGPGTRLTVL.

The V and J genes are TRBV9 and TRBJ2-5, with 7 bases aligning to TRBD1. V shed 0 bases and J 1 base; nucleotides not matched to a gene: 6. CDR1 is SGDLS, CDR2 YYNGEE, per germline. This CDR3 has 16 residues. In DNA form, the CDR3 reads TGTGCCAGCAGCGTAGGACCTGGGACAGCCCAAGAGACCCAGTACTTC. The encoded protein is CASSVGPGTAQETQYF.

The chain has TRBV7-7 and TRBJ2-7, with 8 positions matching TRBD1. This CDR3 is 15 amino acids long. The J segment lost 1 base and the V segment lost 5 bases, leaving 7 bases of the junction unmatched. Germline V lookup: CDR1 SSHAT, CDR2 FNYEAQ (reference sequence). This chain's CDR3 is CASSPGTGASYEQYF. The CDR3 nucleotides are TGTGCCAGCAGCCCCGGGACAGGAGCTTCCTACGAGCAGTACTTC.

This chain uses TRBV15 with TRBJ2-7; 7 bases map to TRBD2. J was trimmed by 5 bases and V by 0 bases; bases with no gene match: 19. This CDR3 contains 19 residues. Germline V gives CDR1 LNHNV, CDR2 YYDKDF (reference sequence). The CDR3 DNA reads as TGTGCCACCAGCAGAGATCGGCAAGCGGGGTTCCATCCGGCTAACGAGCAGTACTTC. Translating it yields CATSRDRQAGFHPANEQYF.

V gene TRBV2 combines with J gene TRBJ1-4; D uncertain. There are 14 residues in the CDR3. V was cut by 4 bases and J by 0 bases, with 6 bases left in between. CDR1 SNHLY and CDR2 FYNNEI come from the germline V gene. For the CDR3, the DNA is TGTGCCAGCAGTGCTGTAGCAACTAATGAAAAACTGTTTTTT. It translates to CASSAVATNEKLFF.

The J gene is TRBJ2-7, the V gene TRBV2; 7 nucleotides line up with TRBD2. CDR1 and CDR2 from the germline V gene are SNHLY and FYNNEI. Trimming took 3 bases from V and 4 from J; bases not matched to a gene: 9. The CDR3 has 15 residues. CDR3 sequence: CASSEERASGYEQYF. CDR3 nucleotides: TGTGCCAGCAGTGAGGAAAGGGCTAGCGGATACGAGCAGTACTTC.

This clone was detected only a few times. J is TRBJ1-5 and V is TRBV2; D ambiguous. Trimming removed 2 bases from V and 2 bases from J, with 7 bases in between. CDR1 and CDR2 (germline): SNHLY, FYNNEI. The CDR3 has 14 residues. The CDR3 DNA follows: TGTGCCAGCAGTGAAACCCCGGGCAATCAGCCCCAGCATTTT. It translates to CASSETPGNQPQHF.

The CDR3 sequence: CASSFMHNTEAFF. Written as DNA, the CDR3 is TGTGCCAGCAGCTTCATGCACAACACTGAAGCTTTCTTT. This chain connects TRBV11-3 to TRBJ1-1; D is undetermined. This CDR3 is built from 13 residues. From germline, CDR1 is SGHNT and CDR2 YENEEA. V lost 3 bases and J 2 bases, leaving 7 bases between the germline ends.

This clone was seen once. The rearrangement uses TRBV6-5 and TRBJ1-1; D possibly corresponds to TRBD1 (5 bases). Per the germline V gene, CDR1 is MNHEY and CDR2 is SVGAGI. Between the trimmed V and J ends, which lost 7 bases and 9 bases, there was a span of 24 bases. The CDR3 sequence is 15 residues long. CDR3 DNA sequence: TGTGCCAGCACCCAGGGAGAGGGCGCCCGCCACCAAGCTTTCTTT. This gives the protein CASTQGEGARHQAFF.

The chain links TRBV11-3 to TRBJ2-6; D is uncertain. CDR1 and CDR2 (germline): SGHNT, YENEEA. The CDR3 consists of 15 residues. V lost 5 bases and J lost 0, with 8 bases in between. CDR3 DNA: TGTGCCAGCAGCCTTGTGGTCTCTGGGGCCAACGTCCTGACTTTC. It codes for CASSLVVSGANVLTF.

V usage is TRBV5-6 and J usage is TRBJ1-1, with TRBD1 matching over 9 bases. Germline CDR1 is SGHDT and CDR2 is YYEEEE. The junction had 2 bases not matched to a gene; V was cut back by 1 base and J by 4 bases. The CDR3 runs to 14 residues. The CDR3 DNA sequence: TGTGCCAGCAGCTTGACGGACAGGGGCACTGAAGCTTTCTTT. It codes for CASSLTDRGTEAFF.

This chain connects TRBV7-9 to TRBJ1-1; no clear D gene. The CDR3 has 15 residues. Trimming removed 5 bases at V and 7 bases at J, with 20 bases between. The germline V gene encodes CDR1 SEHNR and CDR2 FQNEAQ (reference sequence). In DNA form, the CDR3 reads TGTGCCAGCAGCCCCACACTGGCCCAGGCGGGTGAAGCTTTCTTT. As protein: CASSPTLAQAGEAFF.

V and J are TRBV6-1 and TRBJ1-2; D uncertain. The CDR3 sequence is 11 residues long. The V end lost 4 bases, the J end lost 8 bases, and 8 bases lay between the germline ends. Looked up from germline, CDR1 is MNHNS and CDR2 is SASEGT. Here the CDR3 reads CASSGRVGYTF. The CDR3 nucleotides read TGTGCCAGCAGTGGGAGGGTGGGCTACACCTTC.

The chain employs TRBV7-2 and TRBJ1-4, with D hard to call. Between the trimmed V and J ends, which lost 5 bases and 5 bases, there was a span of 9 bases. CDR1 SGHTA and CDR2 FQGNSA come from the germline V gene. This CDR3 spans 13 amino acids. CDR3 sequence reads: CASSRGINEKLFF. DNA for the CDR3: TGTGCCAGCAGCCGAGGGATCAATGAAAAACTGTTTTTT.

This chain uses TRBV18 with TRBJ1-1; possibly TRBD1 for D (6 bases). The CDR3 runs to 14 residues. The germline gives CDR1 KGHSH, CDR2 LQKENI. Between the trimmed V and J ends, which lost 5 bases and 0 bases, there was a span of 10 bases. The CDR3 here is CASSGDTMNTEAFF. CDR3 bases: TGTGCCAGCTCAGGGGACACCATGAACACTGAAGCTTTCTTT. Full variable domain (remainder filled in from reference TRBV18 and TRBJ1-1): NAGVMQNPRHLVRRRGQEARLRCSPMKGHSHVYWYRQLPEEGLKFMVYLQKENIIDESGMPKERFSAEFPKEGPSILRIQQVVRGDSAAYFCASSGDTMNTEAFFGQGTRLTVV.

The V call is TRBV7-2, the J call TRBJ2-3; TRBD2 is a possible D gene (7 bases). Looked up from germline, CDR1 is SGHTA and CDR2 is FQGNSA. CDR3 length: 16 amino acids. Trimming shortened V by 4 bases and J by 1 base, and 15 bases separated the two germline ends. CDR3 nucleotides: TGTGCCAGCAGCTATGGGGGGGGCGGTGGCACAGATACGCAGTATTTT. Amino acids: CASSYGGGGGTDTQYF.

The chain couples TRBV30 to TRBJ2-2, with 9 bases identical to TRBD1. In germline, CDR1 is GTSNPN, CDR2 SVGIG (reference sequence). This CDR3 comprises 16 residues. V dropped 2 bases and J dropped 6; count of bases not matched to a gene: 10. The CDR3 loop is CAWSTDRGGGSGELFF. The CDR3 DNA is TGTGCCTGGAGTACTGACAGGGGGGGCGGGTCCGGGGAGCTGTTTTTT.

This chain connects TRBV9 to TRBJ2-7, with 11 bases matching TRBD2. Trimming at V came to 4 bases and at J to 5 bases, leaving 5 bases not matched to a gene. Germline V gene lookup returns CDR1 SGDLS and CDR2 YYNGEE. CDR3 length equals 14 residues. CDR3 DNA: TGTGCCAGCAGCTTAGCGGGGGGGTACCACGAGCAGTACTTC. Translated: CASSLAGGYHEQYF. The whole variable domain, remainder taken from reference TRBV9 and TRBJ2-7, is DSGVTQTPKHLITATGQRVTLRCSPRSGDLSVYWYQQSLDQGLQFLIQYYNGEERAKGNILERFSAQQFPDLHSELNLSSLELGDSALYFCASSLAGGYHEQYFGPGTRLTVT.

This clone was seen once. CDR3 protein: CASSRDRGLTEAFF. The CDR3 DNA sequence: TGTGCCAGTAGCCGGGACAGGGGGCTTACTGAAGCTTTCTTT. This chain uses TRBV19 with TRBJ1-1; 12 nucleotides agree with TRBD1. The CDR3 totals 14 residues. From germline, CDR1 is LNHDA and CDR2 SQIVND (reference sequence). V was clipped by 6 bases and J by 5 bases; unmatched bases: 4.

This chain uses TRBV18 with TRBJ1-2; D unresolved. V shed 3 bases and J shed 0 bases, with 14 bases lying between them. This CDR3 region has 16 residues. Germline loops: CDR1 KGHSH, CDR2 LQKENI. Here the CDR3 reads CASSPNRDTANYGYTF. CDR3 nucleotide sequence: TGTGCCAGCTCACCCAATCGTGACACAGCTAACTATGGCTACACCTTC.

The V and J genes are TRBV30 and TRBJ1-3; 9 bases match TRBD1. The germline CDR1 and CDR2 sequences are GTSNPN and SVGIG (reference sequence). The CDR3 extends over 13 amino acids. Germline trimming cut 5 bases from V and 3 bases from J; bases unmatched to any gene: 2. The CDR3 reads CAWRQGVGNTIYF. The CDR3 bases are TGTGCCTGGCGACAGGGGGTTGGAAACACCATATATTTT.

As DNA, the CDR3 is TGTGCCAGCAGCGGGTCTAGCGGGGCCACAGATACGCAGTATTTT. Translating gives CASSGSSGATDTQYF. The rearrangement links TRBV9 to TRBJ2-3; TRBD2 matches 9 bases. CDR1 and CDR2 (germline): SGDLS, YYNGEE. J was trimmed by 2 bases and V by 3 bases; bases with no gene match: 4. This CDR3 spans 15 amino acids.